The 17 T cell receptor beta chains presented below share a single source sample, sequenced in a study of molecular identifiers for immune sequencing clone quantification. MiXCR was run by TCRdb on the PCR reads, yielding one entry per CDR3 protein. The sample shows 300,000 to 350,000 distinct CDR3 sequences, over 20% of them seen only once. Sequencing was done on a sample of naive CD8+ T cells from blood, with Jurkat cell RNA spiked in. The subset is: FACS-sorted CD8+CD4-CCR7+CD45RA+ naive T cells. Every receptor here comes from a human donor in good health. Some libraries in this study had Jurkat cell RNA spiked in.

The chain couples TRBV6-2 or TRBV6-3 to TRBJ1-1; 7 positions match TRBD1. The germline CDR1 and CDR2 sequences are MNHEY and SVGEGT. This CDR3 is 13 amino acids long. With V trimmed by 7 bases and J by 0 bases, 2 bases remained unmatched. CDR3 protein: CASTQGMNTEAFF. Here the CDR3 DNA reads TGTGCCAGCACACAGGGGATGAACACTGAAGCTTTCTTT.

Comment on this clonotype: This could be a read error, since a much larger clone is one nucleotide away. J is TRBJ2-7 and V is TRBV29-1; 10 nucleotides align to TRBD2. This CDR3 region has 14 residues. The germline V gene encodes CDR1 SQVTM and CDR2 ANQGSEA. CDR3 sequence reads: CSISPASGSYGQYF. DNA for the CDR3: TGCAGCATCTCTCCTGCTAGCGGGAGCTACGGGCAGTACTTC.

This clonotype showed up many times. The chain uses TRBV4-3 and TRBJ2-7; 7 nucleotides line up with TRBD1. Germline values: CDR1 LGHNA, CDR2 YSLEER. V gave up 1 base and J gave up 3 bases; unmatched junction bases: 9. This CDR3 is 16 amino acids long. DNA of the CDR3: TGCGCCAGCAGCCAAGTGCGGACAGGAATCCGCTACGAGCAGTACTTC. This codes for CASSQVRTGIRYEQYF.

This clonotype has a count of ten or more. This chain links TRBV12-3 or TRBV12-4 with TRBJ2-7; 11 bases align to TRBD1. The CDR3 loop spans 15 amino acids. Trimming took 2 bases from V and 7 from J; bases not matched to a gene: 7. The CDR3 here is CASSLWDRGMGEQYF. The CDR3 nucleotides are TGTGCCAGCAGTTTATGGGACAGGGGGATGGGGGAGCAGTACTTC.

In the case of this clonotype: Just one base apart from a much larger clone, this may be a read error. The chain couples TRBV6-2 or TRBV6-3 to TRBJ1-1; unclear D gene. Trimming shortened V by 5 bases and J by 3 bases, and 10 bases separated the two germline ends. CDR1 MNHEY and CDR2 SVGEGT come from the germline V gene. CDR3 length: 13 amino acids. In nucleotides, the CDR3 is TGTGCCAGCAGTCACCTTGATCACACTGAAGCTTTCTTT. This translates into CASSHLDHTEAFF.

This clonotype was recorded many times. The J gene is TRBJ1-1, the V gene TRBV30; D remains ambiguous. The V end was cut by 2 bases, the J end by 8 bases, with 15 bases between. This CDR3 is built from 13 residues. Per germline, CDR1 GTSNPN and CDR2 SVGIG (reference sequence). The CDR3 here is CAWSYIPGSEAFF. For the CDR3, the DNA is TGTGCCTGGAGTTATATCCCGGGGTCCGAAGCTTTCTTT.

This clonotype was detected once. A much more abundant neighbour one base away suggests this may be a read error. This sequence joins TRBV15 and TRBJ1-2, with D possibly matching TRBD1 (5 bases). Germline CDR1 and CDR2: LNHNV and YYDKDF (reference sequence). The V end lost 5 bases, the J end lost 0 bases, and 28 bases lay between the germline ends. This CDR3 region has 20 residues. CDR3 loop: CATSCSDSMVQTNTNYGYTF. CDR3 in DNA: TGTGCCACCAGCTGTAGCGACAGTATGGTCCAAACCAATACTAACTATGGCTACACCTTC.

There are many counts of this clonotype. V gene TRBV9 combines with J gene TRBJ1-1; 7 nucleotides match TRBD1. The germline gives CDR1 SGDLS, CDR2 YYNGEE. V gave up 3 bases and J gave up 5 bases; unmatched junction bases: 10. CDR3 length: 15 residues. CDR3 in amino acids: CASSGQGGLGTEAFF. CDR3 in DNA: TGTGCCAGCAGCGGACAGGGTGGGTTGGGAACTGAAGCTTTCTTT.

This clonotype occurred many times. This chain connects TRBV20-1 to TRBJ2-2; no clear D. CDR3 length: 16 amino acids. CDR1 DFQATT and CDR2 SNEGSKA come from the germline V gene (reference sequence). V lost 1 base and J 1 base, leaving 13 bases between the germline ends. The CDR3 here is CSARVPGSMNTGELFF. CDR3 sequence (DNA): TGCAGTGCTAGAGTCCCCGGCTCTATGAACACCGGGGAGCTGTTTTTT.

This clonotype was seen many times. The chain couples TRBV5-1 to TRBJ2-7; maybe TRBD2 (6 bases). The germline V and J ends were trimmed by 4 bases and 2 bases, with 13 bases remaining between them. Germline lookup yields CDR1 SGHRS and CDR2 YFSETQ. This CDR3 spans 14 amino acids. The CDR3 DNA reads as TGCGCCAGCAGCACGGCGGGACCGACCTACGAGCAGTACTTC. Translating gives CASSTAGPTYEQYF.

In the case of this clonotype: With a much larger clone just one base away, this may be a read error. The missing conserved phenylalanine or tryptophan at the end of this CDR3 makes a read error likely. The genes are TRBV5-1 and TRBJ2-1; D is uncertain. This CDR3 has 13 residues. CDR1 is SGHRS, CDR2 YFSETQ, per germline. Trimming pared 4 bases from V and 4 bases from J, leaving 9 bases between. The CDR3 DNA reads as TGCGCCAGCAGCGATCGGCCTTACAATGAGCAGTTCCTC. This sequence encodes CASSDRPYNEQFL.

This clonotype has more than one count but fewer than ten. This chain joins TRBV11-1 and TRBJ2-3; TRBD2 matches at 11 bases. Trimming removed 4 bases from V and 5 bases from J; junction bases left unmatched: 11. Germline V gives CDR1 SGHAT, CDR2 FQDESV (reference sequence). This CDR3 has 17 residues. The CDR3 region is CASSSTTSGIVEDTQYF. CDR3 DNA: TGTGCCAGCAGCTCAACGACTAGCGGGATTGTTGAAGATACGCAGTATTTT.

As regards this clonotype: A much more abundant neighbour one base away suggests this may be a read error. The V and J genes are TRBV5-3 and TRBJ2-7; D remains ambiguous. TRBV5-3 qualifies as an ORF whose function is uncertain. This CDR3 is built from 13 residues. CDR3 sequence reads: CASSLDNPCEQYF. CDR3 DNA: TGTGCCAGCAGCTTAGACAACCCCTGCGAGCAGTACTTC.

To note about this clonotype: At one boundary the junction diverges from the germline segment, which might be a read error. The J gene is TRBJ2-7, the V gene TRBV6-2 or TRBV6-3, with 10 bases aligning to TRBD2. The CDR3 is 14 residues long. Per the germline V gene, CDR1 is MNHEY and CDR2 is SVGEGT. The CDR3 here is CAGSPGLARYEQYF. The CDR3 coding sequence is TGTGCCGGCAGTCCGGGACTAGCGAGGTACGAGCAGTACTTC.

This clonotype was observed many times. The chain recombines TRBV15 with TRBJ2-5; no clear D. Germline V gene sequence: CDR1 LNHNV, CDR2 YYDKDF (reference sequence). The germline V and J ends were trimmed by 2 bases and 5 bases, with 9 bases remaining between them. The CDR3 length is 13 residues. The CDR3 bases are TGTGCCACCAGCAGACTTTACTCCGAGACCCAGTACTTC. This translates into CATSRLYSETQYF. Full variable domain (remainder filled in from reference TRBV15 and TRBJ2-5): DAMVIQNPRYQVTQFGKPVTLSCSQTLNHNVMYWYQQKSSQAPKLLFHYYDKDFNNEADTPDNFQSRRPNTSFCFLDIRSPGLGDTAMYLCATSRLYSETQYFGPGTRLLVL.

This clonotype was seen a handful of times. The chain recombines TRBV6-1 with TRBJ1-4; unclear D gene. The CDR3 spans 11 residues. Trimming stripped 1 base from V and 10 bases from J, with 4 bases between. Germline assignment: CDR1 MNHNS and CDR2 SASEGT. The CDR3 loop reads CASSEGGKLFF. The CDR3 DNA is TGTGCCAGCAGTGAAGGAGGAAAACTGTTTTTT.

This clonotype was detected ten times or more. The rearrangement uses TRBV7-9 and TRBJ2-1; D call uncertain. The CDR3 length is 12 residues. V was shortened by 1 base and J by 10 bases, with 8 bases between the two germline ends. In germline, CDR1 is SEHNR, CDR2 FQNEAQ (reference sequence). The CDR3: CASSLGVLEQFF. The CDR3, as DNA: TGTGCCAGCAGCTTAGGAGTCCTCGAGCAGTTCTTC.